The 5 T cell receptor beta chains reported below all come from one sample, sequenced in a study of cytomegalovirus exposure and HLA in healthy donors. PCR was performed using 60 Vbeta and 13 Jbeta primers. Repertoires were generated with immunoSEQ multiplex PCR, while TCRdb's copy carries only in-frame clones and drops some. The profile shows about 200,000 clones, about 78% of them singletons. Sequencing input: PBMCs. These receptor sequences come from a woman aged 25 to 45 in good health and CMV-seronegative.

The J gene is TRBJ1-5, the V gene TRBV27, with a weak D call TRBD1 (6 bases). Germline-derived CDR1 and CDR2 are MNHEY and SMNVEV (reference sequence). The CDR3 is 16 amino acids. V gave up 7 bases and J gave up 0 bases, with 16 bases separating them. Written as DNA, the CDR3 is TGTGCCAGCAAACGAACAGGGACCTATAGCAATCAGCCCCAGCATTTT. Translation: CASKRTGTYSNQPQHF.

The V call is TRBV7-9, the J call TRBJ2-2, with 8 bases that match TRBD1. With V trimmed by 5 bases and J by 5 bases, 10 bases remained unmatched. This CDR3 is built from 16 residues. Germline-derived CDR1 and CDR2 are SEHNR and FQNEAQ (reference sequence). The chain's CDR3 is CASSLLGTGQTGELFF. The DNA for the CDR3 is TGTGCCAGCAGCCTCCTTGGGACAGGACAAACCGGGGAGCTGTTTTTT.

V is TRBV7-9 and J is TRBJ2-5; D possibly corresponds to TRBD2 (5 bases). CDR3 length: 13 amino acids. Deletions cut 5 bases from V and 9 bases from J, with 16 bases between. Germline CDR1 SEHNR, CDR2 FQNEAQ (reference sequence). DNA for the CDR3: TGTGCCAGCAGCCTCGCCCCTATCGGGGCCCAGTACTTC. Its translation is CASSLAPIGAQYF.

The chain uses TRBV27 and TRBJ2-2; 8 bases map to TRBD1. Germline-derived CDR1 and CDR2 are MNHEY and SMNVEV (reference sequence). V was pared by 10 bases and J by 5 bases, with 15 bases of the junction left unmatched. The CDR3 is 16 amino acids. The CDR3 sequence: CATYNPGQGVTGELFF. In nucleotides, the CDR3 is TGTGCCACCTACAATCCTGGACAGGGAGTGACCGGGGAGCTGTTTTTT.

This clone has just one count. The rearrangement joins TRBV20-1 to TRBJ1-1; D ambiguous. V dropped 6 bases and J dropped 1 base, with 6 bases sitting between them. Germline V gene data show CDR1 as DFQATT and CDR2 as SNEGSKA (reference sequence). This CDR3 has 11 residues. As DNA, the CDR3 is TGCAGTGCCGGTCGGAACACTGAAGCTTTCTTT. Protein: CSAGRNTEAFF.